This passage covers 29 T cell receptor beta chains from one sample sequenced in a study of cytomegalovirus exposure and HLA in healthy donors. PCR involved 60 Vbeta and 13 Jbeta primers. Only in-frame clones appear in the TCRdb table, and some are missing; sequencing was by immunoSEQ multiplex PCR. The table includes tens of thousands of clones, about nine tenths detected once. Sequenced material: PBMCs. The receptors were gathered from a woman in her thirties or forties in good health and CMV-seropositive.

The CDR3 DNA sequence: TGTGCCAGCAGTCTCCCGGACAGGAGAGGAAACACCATATATTTT. Translation: CASSLPDRRGNTIYF. The chain links TRBV28 to TRBJ1-3; 7 positions agree with TRBD1. J was trimmed by 4 bases and V by 5 bases; bases with no gene match: 8. CDR1 is MDHEN and CDR2 is SYDVKM in the germline V gene. The CDR3 runs to 15 residues.

V gene TRBV5-1 combines with J gene TRBJ2-2, with TRBD2 as a possible D gene (6 bases). The CDR3 is 13 residues long. V lost 1 base, J lost 7 bases, and 8 bases lay in between. CDR1 is SGHRS, CDR2 YFSETQ, per germline. Here the CDR3 DNA reads TGCGCCAGCAGCTTGCGGGAGAACGGGGAGCTGTTTTTT. It specifies CASSLRENGELFF.

There are a few counts of this clone. This rearrangement joins TRBV27 to TRBJ2-1, with 7 bases aligning to TRBD2. The trim removed 6 bases at V and 10 bases at J, leaving 12 bases unmatched. The CDR3 is 14 amino acids. Germline lookup yields CDR1 MNHEY and CDR2 SMNVEV (reference sequence). CDR3 DNA sequence: TGTGCCAGCAGATATAAAACTTTGGGGGGGGAGCAGTTCTTC. As protein: CASRYKTLGGEQFF.

The chain links TRBV5-6 to TRBJ2-4, with TRBD2 as a possible D gene (5 bases). The CDR3 is made up of 13 amino acids. The germline V and J ends were trimmed by 1 base and 9 bases, with 11 bases remaining between them. Germline loops: CDR1 SGHDT, CDR2 YYEEEE. The CDR3 is CASSLNTEGIQYF. In DNA, the CDR3 is TGTGCCAGCAGCTTGAACACCGAGGGCATTCAGTACTTC. Full variable domain (rest looked up from reference TRBV5-6 and TRBJ2-4): DAGVTQSPTHLIKTRGQQVTLRCSPKSGHDTVSWYQQALGQGPQFIFQYYEEEERQRGNFPDRFSGHQFPNYSSELNVNALLLGDSALYLCASSLNTEGIQYFGAGTRLSVL.

V usage is TRBV14 and J usage is TRBJ2-7; 12 bases line up with TRBD1. The CDR3 runs to 15 residues. Germline V gives CDR1 SGHDN, CDR2 FVKESK. Trimming cost V 4 bases and J 8 bases; bases outside gene matches: 9. CDR3 in amino acids: CASSLTGTGGQKQYF. The CDR3 nucleotides read TGTGCCAGCAGCCTGACCGGGACAGGGGGCCAAAAGCAGTACTTC.

This clone was found a few times. The chain carries TRBV5-1 and TRBJ2-1; 8 bases map to TRBD1. The CDR3 runs to 16 residues. CDR1 is SGHRS, CDR2 YFSETQ, per germline. The V segment lost 3 bases and the J segment 3 bases; nucleotides outside the gene matches: 8. The CDR3 DNA reads as TGCGCCAGCAGCTCCCCCAGGGGGCCCGGCTACAATGAGCAGTTCTTC. Protein: CASSSPRGPGYNEQFF.

The V call is TRBV2, the J call TRBJ2-1, with a tentative D call TRBD1 (6 bases). The CDR3 consists of 13 residues. Germline V CDR1 and CDR2: SNHLY, FYNNEI. V was clipped by 6 bases and J by 10 bases, with 16 bases between them. As DNA, the CDR3 is TGTGCCAGCAGGTCCGAAAGGGGGAACGAGCAGTTCTTC. Its protein is CASRSERGNEQFF. The entire variable domain, with the rest obtained from reference TRBV2 and TRBJ2-1, is as follows: EPEVTQTPSHQVTQMGQEVILRCVPISNHLYFYWYRQILGQKVEFLVSFYNNEISEKSEIFDDQFSVERPDGSNFTLKIRSTKLEDSAMYFCASRSERGNEQFFGPGTRLTVL.

The rearrangement uses TRBV21-1 and TRBJ2-7; the D segment call TRBD2 is taken from the table without a DNA check. TRBV21-1 is termed a pseudogene. This CDR3 has 22 amino acids. The DNA for the CDR3 is TGTGCCAGCAGCAAAAGGGGCGCGAGGCTATCCGAGCGGGATCTCCGCATCTACGAGCAGTACTTC. Protein: CASSKRGARLSERDLRIYEQYF.

The chain joins TRBV7-9 to TRBJ1-2; D is uncertain. Deletions cut 6 bases from V and 1 base from J, with 18 bases between. This CDR3 has 16 residues. CDR1 and CDR2 from the germline V gene are SEHNR and FQNEAQ (reference sequence). CDR3 coding DNA: TGTGCCAGCAGGGGCCATTACACGATTGATAACTATGGCTACACCTTC. It codes for CASRGHYTIDNYGYTF.

V and J are TRBV7-9 and TRBJ2-1, with 8 bases matching TRBD1. The trim removed 5 bases at V and 2 bases at J, leaving 5 bases unmatched. The germline V gene encodes CDR1 SEHNR and CDR2 FQNEAQ (reference sequence). The CDR3 extends over 15 amino acids. The CDR3 DNA reads TGTGCCAGCAGCGTACAGGGGGTCCCCTACAATGAGCAGTTCTTC. Protein sequence: CASSVQGVPYNEQFF.

This sequence joins TRBV21-1 and TRBJ1-6. TRBV21-1 is an annotated pseudogene. The CDR3 is made up of 15 amino acids. CDR3 bases: TGTGCCAGCAGCAAAGAGGGTGGAGAGGGATCACCCCTCCACTTT. Its translation is CASSKEGGEGSPLHF.

The J gene is TRBJ1-2, the V gene TRBV14; 8 bases agree with TRBD1. The V and J ends lost 6 bases and 5 bases, in that order; junction bases with no gene match: 14. The CDR3 has 16 residues. Germline loops: CDR1 SGHDN, CDR2 FVKESK. CDR3 region: CASSRRLDRVEYGYTF. The CDR3 region has the DNA TGTGCCAGCAGTCGACGACTGGACAGGGTGGAATATGGCTACACCTTC.

The chain combines TRBV5-1 with TRBJ2-3; 9 bases are a match to TRBD2. V shed 4 bases and J 1 base; nucleotides not matched to a gene: 13. The CDR3 covers 18 residues. Germline V gives CDR1 SGHRS, CDR2 YFSETQ. CDR3 bases: TGCGCCAGCAGCCCCGCGCGCGGGGGGGCAAGTGGCACAGATACGCAGTATTTT. Its translation: CASSPARGGASGTDTQYF.

V is TRBV5-1 and J is TRBJ2-1; 8 bases map to TRBD2. CDR3 length equals 14 residues. V shed 10 bases, J shed 2 bases, and the junction held 8 bases outside the gene matches. The germline gives CDR1 SGHRS, CDR2 YFSETQ. The CDR3 here is CAGSLAGPYNEQFF. In nucleotides, the CDR3 is TGCGCCGGCTCCTTAGCGGGGCCCTACAATGAGCAGTTCTTC.

The chain is built from TRBV27 and TRBJ2-1; 7 nucleotides match TRBD2. The length of the CDR3 is 12 residues. Unmatched junction bases numbered 3, after V lost 3 bases and J lost 10 bases. The V gene's germline CDR1 is MNHEY and CDR2 SMNVEV (reference sequence). CDR3 sequence reads: CASSFRRGEQFF. The CDR3 DNA reads TGTGCCAGCAGTTTCAGGCGGGGGGAGCAGTTCTTC.

The chain carries TRBV6-1 and TRBJ2-5; 7 nucleotides align to TRBD1. V lost 8 bases and J lost 4; bases outside the gene matches: 4. Germline values: CDR1 MNHNS, CDR2 SASEGT. The CDR3 is made up of 12 amino acids. CDR3 amino acids: CASGRQGETQYF. CDR3 sequence (DNA): TGTGCCAGCGGCAGACAGGGAGAGACCCAGTACTTC.

The sample holds a few counts of this clone. The chain combines TRBV7-2 with TRBJ1-1; D is undetermined. The CDR3 contains 15 residues. Per the germline V gene, CDR1 is SGHTA and CDR2 is FQGNSA. Trimming removed 5 bases from V and 1 base from J, with 14 bases in between. The CDR3 DNA is TGTGCCAGCAGCCCCACCTCACGGGGGAACACTGAAGCTTTCTTT. Translating it yields CASSPTSRGNTEAFF.

V usage is TRBV11-2 and J usage is TRBJ1-3; no clear D gene. In germline, CDR1 is SGHAT, CDR2 FQNNGV. V was clipped by 5 bases and J by 8 bases, with 7 bases between them. The CDR3 runs to 11 residues. CDR3 coding DNA: TGTGCCAGCAGCCAGGCGTACACCATATATTTT. Its protein is CASSQAYTIYF.

The rearrangement uses TRBV14 and TRBJ1-2; no definite D call. The CDR3 covers 15 residues. The germline CDR1 and CDR2 sequences are SGHDN and FVKESK. Trimming removed 3 bases from V and 4 bases from J, with 15 bases in between. In nucleotides, the CDR3 is TGTGCCAGCAGCCACTGGAGGGCGGACGGCTATGGCTACACCTTC. Translating gives CASSHWRADGYGYTF.

The chain combines TRBV6-5 with TRBJ1-1; D is undetermined. Germline V lookup: CDR1 MNHEY, CDR2 SVGAGI. The CDR3 is 15 residues long. V was cut by 7 bases and J by 1 base, with 16 bases left in between. In DNA, the CDR3 is TGTGCCAGCAAGGACGGGAGGATCCCGAACACTGAAGCTTTCTTT. Translating gives CASKDGRIPNTEAFF.

The V and J genes are TRBV12-1 and TRBJ2-2; the table's D call, TRBD1, has no DNA check behind it. TRBV12-1 is described as a pseudogene. This CDR3 spans 16 amino acids. Here the CDR3 reads CASSRRTGGRIGELFF. In nucleotides, the CDR3 is TGTGCCAGCAGCCGAAGGACAGGGGGCCGGATCGGGGAGCTGTTTTTT.

This chain joins TRBV29-1 and TRBJ2-4; 8 bases are a match to TRBD1. Germline values: CDR1 SQVTM, CDR2 ANQGSEA. With 0 bases clipped from V and 1 base from J, the junction kept 5 bases outside the gene matches. The CDR3 contains 16 residues. The CDR3 region is CSVEDRQGAAKNIQYF. The CDR3 nucleotides are TGCAGCGTTGAAGATCGGCAGGGGGCGGCCAAAAACATTCAGTACTTC.

The V call is TRBV19, the J call TRBJ1-4; D might be TRBD1 (5 bases). V lost 0 bases and J 0 bases, leaving 14 bases between the germline ends. The CDR3 is 18 amino acids. CDR1 LNHDA and CDR2 SQIVND come from the germline V gene (reference sequence). CDR3 residues: CASSIDRGTHATNEKLFF. CDR3 coding DNA: TGTGCCAGTAGTATAGATCGCGGGACTCATGCAACTAATGAAAAACTGTTTTTT.

This chain links TRBV28 with TRBJ2-6; D is unclear. The CDR3 runs 14 residues. Germline CDR1 is MDHEN and CDR2 is SYDVKM. The V gene lost 3 bases and the J gene lost 3 bases, with 6 bases spanning the gap. DNA of the CDR3: TGTGCCAGCAGTTTTCACTTTGGGGCCAACGTCCTGACTTTC. Amino acid sequence: CASSFHFGANVLTF.

This chain links TRBV19 with TRBJ1-5; D might be TRBD1 (5 bases). Germline V gene data show CDR1 as LNHDA and CDR2 as SQIVND (reference sequence). Trimming removed 4 bases from V and 1 base from J, with 11 bases in between. CDR3 size: 15 residues. The CDR3 DNA sequence: TGTGCCAGTAGTACCGGGGGGGGGAGCAATCAGCCCCAGCATTTT. Translation: CASSTGGGSNQPQHF. Variable domain in full (rest from reference TRBV19 and TRBJ1-5): DGGITQSPKYLFRKEGQNVTLSCEQNLNHDAMYWYRQDPGQGLRLIYYSQIVNDFQKGDIAEGYSVSREKKESFPLTVTSAQKNPTAFYLCASSTGGGSNQPQHFGDGTRLSIL.

The rearrangement uses TRBV4-1 and TRBJ1-1; D is uncertain. The germline gives CDR1 MGHRA, CDR2 YSYEKL. Trimming stripped 4 bases from V and 6 bases from J, with 15 bases between. The CDR3 spans 14 residues. CDR3 residues: CASSPREGGAEAFF. CDR3 nucleotide sequence: TGCGCCAGCAGCCCTCGCGAGGGAGGTGCTGAAGCTTTCTTT.

Details on this clone: The junction departs from the called germline gene at one end, perhaps through a read error. This same CDR3 is encoded by further DNA sequences in the sample. The chain combines TRBV7-9 with TRBJ1-1; the match to TRBD1 covers 9 bases. Germline V gives CDR1 SEHNR, CDR2 FQNEAQ (reference sequence). The CDR3 spans 13 residues. The chain's CDR3 is CASSLGQGTEAFF. The CDR3 DNA follows: TGTGCCAGCAGTTTAGGACAGGGGACTGAAGCTTTCTTT.

The rearrangement joins TRBV9 to TRBJ2-7; no definite D call. From germline, CDR1 is SGDLS and CDR2 YYNGEE. With 0 bases removed from V and 5 bases from J, the gap between germline ends came to 12 bases. This CDR3 region has 14 residues. CDR3 sequence: CASSVEERSDEQYF. The CDR3 bases are TGTGCCAGCAGCGTAGAGGAAAGGAGCGACGAGCAGTACTTC.

The genes are TRBV18 and TRBJ1-3, with 9 nucleotides matching TRBD1. This CDR3 has 14 residues. Trimming cost V 5 bases and J 7 bases; bases outside gene matches: 6. In germline, CDR1 is KGHSH, CDR2 LQKENI. CDR3 sequence: CASSAGQGSNTIYF. CDR3 coding DNA: TGTGCCAGCTCAGCAGGACAGGGGAGCAACACCATATATTTT.